Described below is a single TCR beta chain sequence and its context. What it binds is unknown. This entry comes from a study of beta chain features in type 1 diabetes. Whole-study results and caveats: All four CD4+ subsets of Type 1 diabetes patients contained TCRB CDR3s that were moderately but significantly shorter.

Isolated RNA was reverse transcribed in full, so expressed TCRB transcripts were sequenced. Profiling relied on immunoSEQ multiplex PCR, and the TCRdb table lists in-frame clones only, not all of them. The sample includes 600,000 or so clones, around 12% seen only once; the top ten take more than 0.095%. Germline trimming cut 0 bases from V and 4 bases from J; bases unmatched to any gene: 3. Per germline, CDR1 SGHRS and CDR2 YFSETQ. The CDR3 is made up of 14 amino acids. The chain is built from TRBV5-1 and TRBJ1-1, with 7 bases identical to TRBD1. Sequenced material: naive CD4+ T cells from blood. The source of this sequence is a man in his thirties or forties with type 1 diabetes. The CDR3 DNA sequence: TGCGCCAGCAGCTTGGGACAGGGTTTCACTGAAGCTTTCTTT. This gives the protein CASSLGQGFTEAFF.